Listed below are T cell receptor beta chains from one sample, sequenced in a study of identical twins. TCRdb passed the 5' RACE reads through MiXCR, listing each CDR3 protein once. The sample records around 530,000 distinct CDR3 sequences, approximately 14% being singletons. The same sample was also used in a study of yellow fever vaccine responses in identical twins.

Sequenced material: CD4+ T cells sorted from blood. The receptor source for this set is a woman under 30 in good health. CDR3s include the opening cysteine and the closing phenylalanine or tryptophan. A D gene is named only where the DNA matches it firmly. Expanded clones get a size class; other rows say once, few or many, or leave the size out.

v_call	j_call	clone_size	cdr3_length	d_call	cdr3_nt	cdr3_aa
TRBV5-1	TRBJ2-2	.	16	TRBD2	TGCGCCAGCGGGCCGGGGGGGTCCTCGAGCACCGGGGAGCTGTTTTTT	CASGPGGSSSTGELFF
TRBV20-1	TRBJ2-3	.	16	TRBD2	TGCAGTGCTAGAGATGCTAGCGGGGCTAGCACAGATACGCAGTATTTT	CSARDASGASTDTQYF
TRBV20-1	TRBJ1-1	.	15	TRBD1	TGCAGTGCTAGGACAGGGAAAGGGCTGAACACTGAAGCTTTCTTT	CSARTGKGLNTEAFF
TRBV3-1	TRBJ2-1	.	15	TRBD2	TGTGCCAGCAGCCCAATGGGGGGAGGGCGTGGGGAGCAGTTCTTC	CASSPMGGGRGEQFF
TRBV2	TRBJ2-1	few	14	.	TGTGCCAGCAGTGTAGGGAGATCGGGCAATGAGCAGTTCTTC	CASSVGRSGNEQFF
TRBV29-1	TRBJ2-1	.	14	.	TGCAGCGCCGGGACCAGCCGCTCCTACAATGAGCAGTTCTTC	CSAGTSRSYNEQFF
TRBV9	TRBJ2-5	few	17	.	TGTGCCAGCAGCGTAGGAAACACAGGCTGGATAGGAGAGACCCAGTACTTC	CASSVGNTGWIGETQYF
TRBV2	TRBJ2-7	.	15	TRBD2	TGTGCCAGCAGGAAAAGACTAGCGGGAGAATACGAGCAGTACTTC	CASRKRLAGEYEQYF
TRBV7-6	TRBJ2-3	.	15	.	TGTGCCAGCAGCTTATTCTCAGCTAGCACAGATACGCAGTATTTT	CASSLFSASTDTQYF
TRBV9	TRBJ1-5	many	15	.	TGTGCCAGCAGCGTAGGGGGAAATAGCAATCAGCCCCAGCATTTT	CASSVGGNSNQPQHF
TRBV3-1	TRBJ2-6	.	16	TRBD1	TGTGCCAGCACTCGGGACAGGGGACCTGGGGCCAACGTCCTGACTTTC	CASTRDRGPGANVLTF
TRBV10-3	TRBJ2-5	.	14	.	TGTGCCATCAGTGAGCGGGACGGACAAGAGACCCAGTACTTC	CAISERDGQETQYF
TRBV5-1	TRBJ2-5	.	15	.	TGCGCCAGCAGCGAGAGATCAGGGGTTCGGGAGACCCAGTACTTC	CASSERSGVRETQYF
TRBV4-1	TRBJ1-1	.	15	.	TGCGCCAGCAGCCAAGTTCGGAGGCCTAACACTGAAGCTTTCTTT	CASSQVRRPNTEAFF
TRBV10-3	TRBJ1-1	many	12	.	TGTGCCATCAGTGGGGGGTTCACTGAAGCTTTCTTT	CAISGGFTEAFF
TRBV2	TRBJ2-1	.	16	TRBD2	TGTGCCAGCAGTGAACAGGCTAGCGGCAGCGGGGATGAGCAGTTCTTC	CASSEQASGSGDEQFF
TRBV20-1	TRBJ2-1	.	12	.	TGCAGTGCGAAGGCTAGTGCGGATGAGCAGTTCTTC	CSAKASADEQFF
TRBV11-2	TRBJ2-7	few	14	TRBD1	TGTGCCAGCAGCTTAGGGACAGGTCTCCCCGAGCAGTACTTC	CASSLGTGLPEQYF
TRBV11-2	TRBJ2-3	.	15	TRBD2	TGTGCCAGCAGCGCACAGCGGGGGGGCCCAGATACGCAGTATTTT	CASSAQRGGPDTQYF
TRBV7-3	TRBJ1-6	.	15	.	TGTGCCAGCAGCACTAACGGTCTGAATAATTCACCCCTCCACTTT	CASSTNGLNNSPLHF
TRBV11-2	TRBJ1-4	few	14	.	TGTGCCAGCAGCTTTTTCGGGGGCGGTGAAAAACTGTTTTTT	CASSFFGGGEKLFF
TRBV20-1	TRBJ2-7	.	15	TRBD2	TGCAGTGCTAGTCCACTAGCGGGAGCCTCCTACGAGCAGTACTTC	CSASPLAGASYEQYF
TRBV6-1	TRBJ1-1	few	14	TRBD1	TGTGCCAGCAGTACCACAGGGGGCTCCGCTGAAGCTTTCTTT	CASSTTGGSAEAFF
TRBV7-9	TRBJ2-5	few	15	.	TGTGCCAGCAGCTTAGAGCTAGCAGTGCGGGGGACCCAGTACTTC	CASSLELAVRGTQYF
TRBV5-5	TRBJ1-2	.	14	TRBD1	TGTGCCAGCAGCTCGCAGGGGGCGGGCTATGGCTACACCTTC	CASSSQGAGYGYTF
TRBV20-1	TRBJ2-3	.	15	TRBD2	TGCAGTGCTTCGGGACTAGCGGGAGTTGGAGATACGCAGTATTTT	CSASGLAGVGDTQYF
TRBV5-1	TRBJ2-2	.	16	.	TGCGCCAGCAGCTTGGCCCCCGGGACGGTCACCGGGGAGCTGTTTTTT	CASSLAPGTVTGELFF
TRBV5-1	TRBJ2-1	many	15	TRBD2	TGTGCCAGCAGTTCGGGACTAGCGGGAGGGGGTGAGCAGTTCTTC	CASSSGLAGGGEQFF